Each of the 13 T cell receptor beta chains below was sequenced from the same sample in a study of blood T cell repertoires in COVID-19 (dated by TCRdb to about 2020). The library was generated by the immunoSEQ multiplex PCR assay. TCRdb stores this immuneACCESS table with in-frame sequences only. Part of the clones is absent; in the studies checked, under half of the shortfall reflects unresolved V genes, and no reason is known for the rest. The sample contains approximately 300,000 clones, 70% to 90% of them found a single time. The ten largest clones take up under 6% of the sample. The sample was PBMCs or T cells enriched from blood (not recorded which). These receptors originate from a woman aged 25 to 39 who had recovered from COVID-19.

The chain has TRBV7-2 and TRBJ1-2; D unresolved. This CDR3 is built from 12 residues. Germline values: CDR1 SGHTA, CDR2 FQGNSA. V gave up 9 bases and J gave up 0 bases, with 8 bases separating them. In DNA, the CDR3 is TGTGCCAGTATCGGAGCTAACTATGGCTACACCTTC. Translated, it gives CASIGANYGYTF.

The J gene is TRBJ1-4, the V gene TRBV10-3; a possible D gene is TRBD1 (5 bases). V was clipped by 10 bases and J by 7 bases, with 19 bases between them. CDR3 length equals 14 residues. Germline CDR1 ENHRY, CDR2 SYGVKD. Written as DNA, the CDR3 is TGTGCCACCGGGGGACCCGGGACGGTTGAAAAACTGTTTTTT. This codes for CATGGPGTVEKLFF.

The chain is built from TRBV12-3 or TRBV12-4 and TRBJ1-3; no reliable D call. The ends were cut back, 5 bases at V and 0 bases at J, with 5 bases in the middle. This CDR3 has 13 amino acids. The CDR3 DNA reads as TGTGCCAGCAGTCAAATCTCTGGAAACACCATATATTTT. It translates to CASSQISGNTIYF.

The chain joins TRBV19 to TRBJ1-2; D might be TRBD1 (5 bases). V lost 5 bases to trimming and J lost 7 bases, with 14 bases between them. The CDR3 length is 13 residues. Germline values: CDR1 LNHDA, CDR2 SQIVND (reference sequence). CDR3 nucleotides: TGTGCCAGTAGTGCGGACACCGGGGGTGGCTACACCTTC. This translates into CASSADTGGGYTF.

This CDR3 reads CASSDRDRPYEQYF. The CDR3 nucleotides read TGTGCCAGCAGCGACCGGGACAGGCCCTACGAGCAGTACTTC. V is TRBV9 and J is TRBJ2-7, with TRBD1 identical over 8 bases. The CDR3 runs 14 residues. Unmatched junction bases numbered 4, after V lost 3 bases and J lost 2 bases. The germline gives CDR1 SGDLS, CDR2 YYNGEE.

This chain uses TRBV4-3 with TRBJ1-2; a weak D match, TRBD1 (5 bases). Trimming removed 4 bases at V and 8 bases at J, with 11 bases between. Germline assignment: CDR1 LGHNA and CDR2 YSLEER. CDR3 length: 12 amino acids. Here the CDR3 DNA reads TGCGCCAGCAGCCGTACGGGGGAAGGCTACACCTTC. This gives the protein CASSRTGEGYTF.

This clone was seen a few times. The genes are TRBV19 and TRBJ1-1, with D tentatively TRBD1 (6 bases). V shed 11 bases and J shed 1 base, with 20 bases lying between them. The CDR3 totals 15 residues. Germline values: CDR1 LNHDA, CDR2 SQIVND (reference sequence). This chain's CDR3 is CAAKGGGVENTEAFF. The CDR3 region has the DNA TGTGCCGCAAAAGGGGGGGGCGTGGAGAACACTGAAGCTTTCTTT.

This clone was counted once. The J gene is TRBJ2-7, the V gene TRBV7-9, with D perhaps TRBD1 (6 bases). Trimming pared 5 bases from V and 2 bases from J, leaving 22 bases between. The CDR3 totals 17 residues. CDR1 and CDR2 (germline): SEHNR, FQNEAQ (reference sequence). The CDR3 coding sequence is TGTGCCAGCAGCCCCTTCGTCGGACAGCGACACACCTACGAGCAGTACTTC. Translation: CASSPFVGQRHTYEQYF. Full variable domain (missing parts from reference TRBV7-9 and TRBJ2-7): DTGVSQNPRHKITKRGQNVTFRCDPISEHNRLYWYRQTLGQGPEFLTYFQNEAQLEKSRLLSDRFSAERPKGSFSTLEIQRTEQGDSAMYLCASSPFVGQRHTYEQYFGPGTRLTVT.

The chain employs TRBV6-5 and TRBJ1-1, with 9 bases that match TRBD1. CDR3 length equals 15 residues. Per germline, CDR1 MNHEY and CDR2 SVGAGI. V trimming: 10 bases; J trimming: 4 bases; junction bases outside the gene matches: 13. The CDR3 nucleotides are TGTGCCATCTTAAGACCGACAGGGGGGCGCACTGAAGCTTTCTTT. It specifies CAILRPTGGRTEAFF.

The chain employs TRBV12-5 and TRBJ2-1; 8 nucleotides align to TRBD1. There are 18 residues in the CDR3. V trimming: 1 base; J trimming: 0 bases; junction bases outside the gene matches: 8. CDR1 is LGHNT and CDR2 is FRNRAP in the germline V gene. The CDR3 DNA follows: TGTGCTAGTGGTTTGGGACTCCAGGGACAGGCCTCCTACAATGAGCAGTTCTTC. Its protein is CASGLGLQGQASYNEQFF.

The chain joins TRBV5-4 to TRBJ2-5; 8 bases match TRBD1. With V trimmed by 0 bases and J by 4 bases, 2 bases remained unmatched. In germline, CDR1 is SGHNT, CDR2 YYREEE (reference sequence). This CDR3 has 14 residues. CDR3 bases: TGTGCCAGCAGCTTGGGAGGGACAGGAGAGACCCAGTACTTC. It encodes CASSLGGTGETQYF.

The rearrangement uses TRBV18 and TRBJ2-5; tentative D call: TRBD1 (5 bases). V gave up 1 base and J gave up 5 bases, with 14 bases separating them. The CDR3 loop spans 15 amino acids. Germline CDR1 is KGHSH and CDR2 is LQKENI. CDR3 nucleotide sequence: TGTGCCAGCTCACCACAGTCAGGGTCACGGGAGACCCAGTACTTC. It codes for CASSPQSGSRETQYF. Based on the CDR3 plus reference TRBV18 and TRBJ2-5, the full variable domain is NAGVMQNPRHLVRRRGQEARLRCSPMKGHSHVYWYRQLPEEGLKFMVYLQKENIIDESGMPKERFSAEFPKEGPSILRIQQVVRGDSAAYFCASSPQSGSRETQYFGPGTRLLVL.

Turning to this clone: Other DNA sequences within the sample encode an identical CDR3. V is TRBV9 and J is TRBJ2-3; a possible D gene is TRBD1 (5 bases). The CDR3 contains 15 residues. Germline V gene sequence: CDR1 SGDLS, CDR2 YYNGEE. Trimming left V 0 bases short and J 1 base short, with 9 bases between. The CDR3 DNA follows: TGTGCCAGCAGCGTAGTTGGGGCAGGCACAGATACGCAGTATTTT. It is translated as CASSVVGAGTDTQYF.